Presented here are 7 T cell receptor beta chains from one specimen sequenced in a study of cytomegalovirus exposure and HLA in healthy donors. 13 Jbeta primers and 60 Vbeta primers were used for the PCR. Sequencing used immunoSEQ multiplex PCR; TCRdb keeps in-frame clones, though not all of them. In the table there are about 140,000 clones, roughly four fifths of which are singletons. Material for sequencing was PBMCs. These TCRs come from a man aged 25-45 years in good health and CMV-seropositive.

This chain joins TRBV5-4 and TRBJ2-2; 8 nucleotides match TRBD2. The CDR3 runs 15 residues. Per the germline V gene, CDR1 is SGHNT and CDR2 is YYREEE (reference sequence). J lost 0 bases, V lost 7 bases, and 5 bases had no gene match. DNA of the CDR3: TGTGCCAGCCGCCGGGGGGGGACGAACACCGGGGAGCTGTTTTTT. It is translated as CASRRGGTNTGELFF.

Here the CDR3 DNA reads TGTGCCAGCAGCTTGACTAGCGGGAGTCAGGAGACCCAGTACTTC. This codes for CASSLTSGSQETQYF. The gene calls are TRBV7-3 and TRBJ2-5, with 12 bases fitting TRBD2. With 3 bases clipped from V and 5 bases from J, the junction kept 4 bases outside the gene matches. The germline V gene has CDR1 SGHTA and CDR2 FQGTGA. The CDR3 spans 15 residues.

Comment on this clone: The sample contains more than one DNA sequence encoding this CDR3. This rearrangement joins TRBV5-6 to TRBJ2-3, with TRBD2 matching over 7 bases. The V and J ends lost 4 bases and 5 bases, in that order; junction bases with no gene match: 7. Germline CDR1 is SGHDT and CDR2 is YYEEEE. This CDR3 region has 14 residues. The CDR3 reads CASSGEGREDTQYF. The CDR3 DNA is TGTGCCAGCAGCGGGGAGGGCCGAGAAGATACGCAGTATTTT.

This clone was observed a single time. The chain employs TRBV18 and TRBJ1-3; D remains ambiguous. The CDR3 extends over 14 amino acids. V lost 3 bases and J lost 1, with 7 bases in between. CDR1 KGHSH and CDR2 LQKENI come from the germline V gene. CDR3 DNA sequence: TGTGCCAGCTCACCTACAGTTTCTGGAAACACCATATATTTT. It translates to CASSPTVSGNTIYF.

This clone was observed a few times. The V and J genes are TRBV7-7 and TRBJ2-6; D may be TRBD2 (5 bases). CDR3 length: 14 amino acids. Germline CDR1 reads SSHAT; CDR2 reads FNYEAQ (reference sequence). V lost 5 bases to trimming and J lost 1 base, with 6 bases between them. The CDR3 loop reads CASSPGSGANVLTF. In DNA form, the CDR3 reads TGTGCCAGCAGCCCGGGATCTGGGGCCAACGTCCTGACTTTC.

The CDR3 bases are TGTGCCAGCACGATTAGCGGGGGGGTATACGAGCAGTACTTC. Encoded protein: CASTISGGVYEQYF. The chain combines TRBV6-5 with TRBJ2-7, with 11 bases matching TRBD2. The germline V gene encodes CDR1 MNHEY and CDR2 SVGAGI. This CDR3 is 14 amino acids long. V was clipped by 7 bases and J by 4 bases; unmatched bases: 6.

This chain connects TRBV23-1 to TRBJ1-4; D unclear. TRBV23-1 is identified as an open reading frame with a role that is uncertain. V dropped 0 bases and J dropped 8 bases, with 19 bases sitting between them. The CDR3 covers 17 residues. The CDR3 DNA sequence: TGCGCCAGCAGTCAATCGAGGCCGATTCAATGTTCGGAAAAACTGTTTTTT. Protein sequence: CASSQSRPIQCSEKLFF.